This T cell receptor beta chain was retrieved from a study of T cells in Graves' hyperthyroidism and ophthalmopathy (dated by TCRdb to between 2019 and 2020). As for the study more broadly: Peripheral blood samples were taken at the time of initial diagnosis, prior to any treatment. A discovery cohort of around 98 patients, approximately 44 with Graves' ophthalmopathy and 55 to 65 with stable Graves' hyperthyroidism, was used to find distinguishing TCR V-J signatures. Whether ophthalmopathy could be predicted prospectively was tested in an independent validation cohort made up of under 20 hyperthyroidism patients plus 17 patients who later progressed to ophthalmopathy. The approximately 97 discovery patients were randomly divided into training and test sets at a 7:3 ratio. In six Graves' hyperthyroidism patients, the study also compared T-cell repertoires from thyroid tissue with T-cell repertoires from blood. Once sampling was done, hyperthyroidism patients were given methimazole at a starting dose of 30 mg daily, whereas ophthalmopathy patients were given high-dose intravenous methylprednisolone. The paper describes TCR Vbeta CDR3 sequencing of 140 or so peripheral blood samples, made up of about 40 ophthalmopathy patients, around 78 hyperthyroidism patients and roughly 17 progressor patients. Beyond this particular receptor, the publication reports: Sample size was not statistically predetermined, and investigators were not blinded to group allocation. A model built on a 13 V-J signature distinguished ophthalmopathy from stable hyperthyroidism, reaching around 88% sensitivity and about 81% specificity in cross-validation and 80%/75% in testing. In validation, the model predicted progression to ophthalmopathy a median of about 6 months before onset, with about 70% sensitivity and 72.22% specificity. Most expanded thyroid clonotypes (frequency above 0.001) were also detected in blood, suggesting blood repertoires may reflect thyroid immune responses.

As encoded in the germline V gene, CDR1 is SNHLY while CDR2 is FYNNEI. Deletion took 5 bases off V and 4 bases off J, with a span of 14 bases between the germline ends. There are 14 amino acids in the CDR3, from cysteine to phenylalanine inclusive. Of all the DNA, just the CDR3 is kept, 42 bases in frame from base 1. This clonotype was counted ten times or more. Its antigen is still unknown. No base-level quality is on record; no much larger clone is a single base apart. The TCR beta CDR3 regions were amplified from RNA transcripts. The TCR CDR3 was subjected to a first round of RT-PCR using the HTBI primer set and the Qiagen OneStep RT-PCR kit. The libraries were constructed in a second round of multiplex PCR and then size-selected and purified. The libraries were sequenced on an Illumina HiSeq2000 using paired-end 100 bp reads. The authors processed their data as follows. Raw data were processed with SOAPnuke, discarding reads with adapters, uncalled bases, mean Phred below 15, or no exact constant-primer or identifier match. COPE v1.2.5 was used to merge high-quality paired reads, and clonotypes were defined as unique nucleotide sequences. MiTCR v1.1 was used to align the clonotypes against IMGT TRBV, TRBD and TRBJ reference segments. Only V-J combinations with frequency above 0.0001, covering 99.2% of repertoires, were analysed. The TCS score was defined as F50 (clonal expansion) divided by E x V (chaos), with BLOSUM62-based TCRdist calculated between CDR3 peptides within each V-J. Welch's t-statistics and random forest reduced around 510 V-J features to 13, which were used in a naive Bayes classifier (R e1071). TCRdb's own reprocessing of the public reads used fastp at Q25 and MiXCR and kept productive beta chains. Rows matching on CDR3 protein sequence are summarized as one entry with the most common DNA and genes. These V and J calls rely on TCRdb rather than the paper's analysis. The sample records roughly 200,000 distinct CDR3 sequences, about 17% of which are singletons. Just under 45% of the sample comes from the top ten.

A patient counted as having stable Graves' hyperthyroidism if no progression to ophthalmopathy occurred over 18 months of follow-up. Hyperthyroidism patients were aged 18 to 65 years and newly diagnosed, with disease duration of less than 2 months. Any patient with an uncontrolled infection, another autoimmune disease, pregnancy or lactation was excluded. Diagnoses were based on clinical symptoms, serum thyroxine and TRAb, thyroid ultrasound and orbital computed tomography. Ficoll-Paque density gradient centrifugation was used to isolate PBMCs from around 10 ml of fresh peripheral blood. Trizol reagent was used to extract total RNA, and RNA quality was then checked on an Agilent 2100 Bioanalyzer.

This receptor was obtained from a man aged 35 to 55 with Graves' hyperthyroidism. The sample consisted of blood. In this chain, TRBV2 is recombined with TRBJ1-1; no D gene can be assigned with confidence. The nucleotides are TGTGCCAGCAGTCCAACCGGAGGCAGCACTGAAGCTTTCTTT. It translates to CASSPTGGSTEAFF.